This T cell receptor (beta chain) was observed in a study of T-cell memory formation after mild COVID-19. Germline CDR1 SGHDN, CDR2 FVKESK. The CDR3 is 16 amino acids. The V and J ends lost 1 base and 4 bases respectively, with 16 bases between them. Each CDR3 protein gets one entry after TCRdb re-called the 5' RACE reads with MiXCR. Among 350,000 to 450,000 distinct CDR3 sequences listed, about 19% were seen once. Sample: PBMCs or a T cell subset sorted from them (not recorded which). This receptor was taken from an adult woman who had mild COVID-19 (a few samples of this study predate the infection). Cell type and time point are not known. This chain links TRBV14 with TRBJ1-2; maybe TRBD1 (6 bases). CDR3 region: CASSQAASQGIYGYTF. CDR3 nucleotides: TGTGCCAGCAGCCAAGCCGCCTCGCAGGGGATCTATGGCTACACCTTC.